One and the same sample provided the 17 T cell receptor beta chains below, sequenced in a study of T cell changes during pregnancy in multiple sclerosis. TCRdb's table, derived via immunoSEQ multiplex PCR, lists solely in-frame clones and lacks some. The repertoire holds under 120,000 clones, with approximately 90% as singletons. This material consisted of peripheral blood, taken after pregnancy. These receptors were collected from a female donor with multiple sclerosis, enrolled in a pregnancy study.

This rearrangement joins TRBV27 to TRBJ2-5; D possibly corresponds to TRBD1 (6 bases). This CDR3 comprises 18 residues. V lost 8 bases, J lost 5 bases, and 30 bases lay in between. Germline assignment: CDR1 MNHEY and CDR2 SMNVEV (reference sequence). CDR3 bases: TGTGCCAGCGGAAGACAGGCGCCTTGGGGTCCCTTCGGGGAGACCCAGTACTTC. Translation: CASGRQAPWGPFGETQYF.

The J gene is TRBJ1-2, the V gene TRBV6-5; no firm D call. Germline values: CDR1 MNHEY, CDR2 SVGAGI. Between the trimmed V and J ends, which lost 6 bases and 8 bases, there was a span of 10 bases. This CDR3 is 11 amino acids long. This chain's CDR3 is CASSSGWGYTF. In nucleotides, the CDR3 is TGTGCCAGCAGCTCAGGTTGGGGCTACACCTTC.

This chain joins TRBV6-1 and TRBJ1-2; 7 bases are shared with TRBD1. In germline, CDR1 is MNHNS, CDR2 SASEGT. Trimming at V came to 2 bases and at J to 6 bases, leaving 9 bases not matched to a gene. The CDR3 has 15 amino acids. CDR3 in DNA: TGTGCCAGCAGTGAAATCAGACAGGGTGTAGATGGCTACACCTTC. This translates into CASSEIRQGVDGYTF.

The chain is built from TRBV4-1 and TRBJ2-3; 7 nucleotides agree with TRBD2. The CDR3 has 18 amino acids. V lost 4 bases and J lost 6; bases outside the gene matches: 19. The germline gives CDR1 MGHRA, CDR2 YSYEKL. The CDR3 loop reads CASSPSPRLASSFDTQYF. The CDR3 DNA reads TGCGCCAGCAGCCCGTCGCCACGACTAGCTTCAAGTTTCGATACGCAGTATTTT.

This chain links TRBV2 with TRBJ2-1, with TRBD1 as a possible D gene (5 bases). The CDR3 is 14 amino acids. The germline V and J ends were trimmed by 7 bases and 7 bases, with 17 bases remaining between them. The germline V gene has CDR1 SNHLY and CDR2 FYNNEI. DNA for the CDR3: TGTGCCAGCATGAGAGACACCTCAGGGAATGAGCAGTTCTTC. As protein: CASMRDTSGNEQFF.

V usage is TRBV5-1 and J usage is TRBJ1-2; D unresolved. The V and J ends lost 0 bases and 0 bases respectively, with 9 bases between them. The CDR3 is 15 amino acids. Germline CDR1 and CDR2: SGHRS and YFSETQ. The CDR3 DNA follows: TGCGCCAGCAGCTTGGAGGCGGTAGCTAACTATGGCTACACCTTC. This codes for CASSLEAVANYGYTF.

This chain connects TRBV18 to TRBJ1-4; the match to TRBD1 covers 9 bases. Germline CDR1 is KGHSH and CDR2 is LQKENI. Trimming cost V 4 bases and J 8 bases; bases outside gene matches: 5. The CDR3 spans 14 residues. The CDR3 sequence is CASSRGQGVEKLFF. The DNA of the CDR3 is TGTGCCAGCTCACGGGGACAGGGAGTCGAAAAACTGTTTTTT. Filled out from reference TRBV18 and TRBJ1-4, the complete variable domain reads NAGVMQNPRHLVRRRGQEARLRCSPMKGHSHVYWYRQLPEEGLKFMVYLQKENIIDESGMPKERFSAEFPKEGPSILRIQQVVRGDSAAYFCASSRGQGVEKLFFGSGTQLSVL.

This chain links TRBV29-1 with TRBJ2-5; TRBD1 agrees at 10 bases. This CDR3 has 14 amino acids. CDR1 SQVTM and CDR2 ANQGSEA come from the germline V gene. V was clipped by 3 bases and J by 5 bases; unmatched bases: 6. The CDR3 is CSVDGQGVTETQYF. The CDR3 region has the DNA TGCAGCGTTGACGGACAGGGGGTGACGGAGACCCAGTACTTC.

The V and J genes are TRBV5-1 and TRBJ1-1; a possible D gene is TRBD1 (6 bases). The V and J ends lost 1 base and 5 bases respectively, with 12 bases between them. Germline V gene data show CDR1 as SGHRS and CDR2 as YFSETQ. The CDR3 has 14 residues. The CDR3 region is CASSLIRGETEAFF. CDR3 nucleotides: TGCGCCAGCAGCTTGATCAGGGGAGAGACTGAAGCTTTCTTT.

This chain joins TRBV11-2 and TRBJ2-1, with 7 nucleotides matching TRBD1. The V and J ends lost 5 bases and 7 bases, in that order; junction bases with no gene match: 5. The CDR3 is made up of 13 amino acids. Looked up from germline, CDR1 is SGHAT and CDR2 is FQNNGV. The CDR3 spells CASSRQGPNEQFF. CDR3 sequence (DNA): TGTGCCAGCAGCCGACAGGGACCAAATGAGCAGTTCTTC.

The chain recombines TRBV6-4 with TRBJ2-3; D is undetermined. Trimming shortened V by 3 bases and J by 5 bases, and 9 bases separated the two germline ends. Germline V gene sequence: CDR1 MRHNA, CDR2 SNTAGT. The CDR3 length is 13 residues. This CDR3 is CASSERPEDTQYF. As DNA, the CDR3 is TGTGCCAGCAGTGAGCGGCCCGAAGATACGCAGTATTTT.

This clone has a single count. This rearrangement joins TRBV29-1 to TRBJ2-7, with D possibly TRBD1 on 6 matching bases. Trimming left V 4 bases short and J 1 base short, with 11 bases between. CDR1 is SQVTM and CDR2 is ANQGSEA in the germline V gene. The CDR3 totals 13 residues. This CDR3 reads CSVAVGQSYEQYF. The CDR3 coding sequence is TGCAGCGTTGCAGTAGGACAGTCCTACGAGCAGTACTTC.

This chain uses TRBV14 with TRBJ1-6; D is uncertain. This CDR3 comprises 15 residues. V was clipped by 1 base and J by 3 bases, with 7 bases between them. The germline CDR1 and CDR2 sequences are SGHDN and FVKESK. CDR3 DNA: TGTGCCAGCAGCCAAGGACTTAACTATAATTCACCCCTCCACTTT. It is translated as CASSQGLNYNSPLHF.

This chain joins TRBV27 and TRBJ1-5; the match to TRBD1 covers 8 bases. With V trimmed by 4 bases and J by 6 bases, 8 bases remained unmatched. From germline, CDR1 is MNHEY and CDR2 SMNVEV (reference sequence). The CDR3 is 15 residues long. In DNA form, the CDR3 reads TGTGCCAGCAGTTCAACCAACGGACAGGGTCAGCCCCAGCATTTT. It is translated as CASSSTNGQGQPQHF.

CDR3 nucleotide sequence: TGTGCCAGCAGCGTAACTAGCGGGGATTACAATGAGCAGTTCTTC. Amino acids: CASSVTSGDYNEQFF. This chain uses TRBV7-9 with TRBJ2-1, with 10 bases matching TRBD2. Trimming took 5 bases from V and 4 from J; bases not matched to a gene: 5. CDR3 length equals 15 residues. CDR1 and CDR2 (germline): SEHNR, FQNEAQ (reference sequence).

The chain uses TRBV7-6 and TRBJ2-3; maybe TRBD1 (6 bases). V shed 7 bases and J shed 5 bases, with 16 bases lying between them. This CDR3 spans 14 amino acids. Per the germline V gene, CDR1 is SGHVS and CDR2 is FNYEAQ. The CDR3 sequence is CASTFTGLGDTQYF. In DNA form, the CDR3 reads TGTGCCAGCACCTTTACAGGGCTTGGAGATACGCAGTATTTT.

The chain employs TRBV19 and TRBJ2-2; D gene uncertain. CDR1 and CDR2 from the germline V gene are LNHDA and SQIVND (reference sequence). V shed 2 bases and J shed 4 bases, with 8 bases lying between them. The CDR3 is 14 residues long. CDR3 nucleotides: TGTGCCAGTAGTATATTTTCGGGCACCGGGGAGCTGTTTTTT. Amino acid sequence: CASSIFSGTGELFF.